The 15 T cell receptor beta chains in this list originate from one sample, sequenced in a study of PD-1 blockade in mismatch repair-deficient tumors (dated by TCRdb to 2016 to 2017). Library prep was done by the immunoSEQ multiplex PCR assay. Not all clones reach the TCRdb copy of this immuneACCESS table, which keeps in-frame sequences only. Checked studies attribute under half of the gap to unresolved V genes and leave the rest unexplained. The sample table lists 80,000 to 130,000 clones, roughly four fifths of them with a count of one. The biggest ten clones account for roughly 6.2% of the sample. The sample was peripheral blood, taken approximately 8 months after starting pembrolizumab. The receptors shown here come from an adult with mismatch repair-deficient cancer.

The CDR3 region is CASSMTGSNQPQHF. The CDR3 bases are TGTGCCAGTAGTATGACAGGGAGCAATCAGCCCCAGCATTTT. V gene TRBV19 combines with J gene TRBJ1-5, with 7 bases matching TRBD1. There are 14 residues in the CDR3. The ends lost 3 bases at V and 1 base at J; junction bases unmatched: 0. Germline V gives CDR1 LNHDA, CDR2 SQIVND (reference sequence).

The CDR3 sequence: CASSLGGWGEMNTEAFF. CDR3 nucleotide sequence: TGTGCCAGCAGCTTGGGCGGGTGGGGTGAGATGAACACTGAAGCTTTCTTT. The J gene is TRBJ1-1, the V gene TRBV5-6; no clear D gene. V gave up 0 bases and J gave up 0 bases, with 15 bases separating them. Germline values: CDR1 SGHDT, CDR2 YYEEEE. The CDR3 consists of 17 residues. The variable domain in full, completed from reference TRBV5-6 and TRBJ1-1, reads DAGVTQSPTHLIKTRGQQVTLRCSPKSGHDTVSWYQQALGQGPQFIFQYYEEEERQRGNFPDRFSGHQFPNYSSELNVNALLLGDSALYLCASSLGGWGEMNTEAFFGQGTRLTVV.

The V and J genes are TRBV5-1 and TRBJ2-5, with D perhaps matching TRBD2 (6 bases). Trimming removed 4 bases from V and 5 bases from J, with 18 bases in between. The CDR3 sequence is 15 residues long. CDR1 and CDR2 (germline): SGHRS, YFSETQ. DNA for the CDR3: TGCGCCAGCAGCCCGAGGGGACTTTTTTCGGAGACCCAGTACTTC. Amino acid sequence: CASSPRGLFSETQYF.

V and J are TRBV7-9 and TRBJ1-4; D remains unclear. V lost 5 bases and J lost 7, with 14 bases in between. CDR3 length: 14 residues. From germline, CDR1 is SEHNR and CDR2 FQNEAQ (reference sequence). DNA for the CDR3: TGTGCCAGCAGCGAGGACGCCCAGCGTGAAAAACTGTTTTTT. This codes for CASSEDAQREKLFF.

V usage is TRBV7-9 and J usage is TRBJ2-7, with D unresolved. CDR3 size: 12 residues. Germline lookup yields CDR1 SEHNR and CDR2 FQNEAQ (reference sequence). V lost 0 bases, J lost 2 bases, and 2 bases lay in between. This chain's CDR3 is CASSLAPYEQYF. CDR3 nucleotide sequence: TGTGCCAGCAGCTTAGCCCCCTACGAGCAGTACTTC.

The chain couples TRBV11-3 to TRBJ2-1, with 15 bases matching TRBD2. Germline V gene data show CDR1 as SGHNT and CDR2 as YENEEA. Trimming cost V 7 bases and J 8 bases; bases outside gene matches: 15. The CDR3 is made up of 18 amino acids. In nucleotides, the CDR3 is TGTGCCAGCAAGGGACTAGCGGGAGGACGACTATCCATCGATGAGCAGTTCTTC. The encoded protein is CASKGLAGGRLSIDEQFF. Full variable domain (rest looked up from reference TRBV11-3 and TRBJ2-1): EAGVVQSPRYKIIEKKQPVAFWCNPISGHNTLYWYLQNLGQGPELLIRYENEEAVDDSQLPKDRFSAERLKGVDSTLKIQPAELGDSAVYLCASKGLAGGRLSIDEQFFGPGTRLTVL.

The rearrangement links TRBV19 to TRBJ2-1, with TRBD1 matching 8 bases. Unmatched junction bases numbered 7, after V lost 4 bases and J lost 8 bases. There are 14 residues in the CDR3. Germline loops: CDR1 LNHDA, CDR2 SQIVND (reference sequence). The DNA of the CDR3 is TGTGCCAGTAGTAACCAGGGGGCGCGTCATGAGCAGTTCTTC. It is translated as CASSNQGARHEQFF.

The V and J genes are TRBV6-1 and TRBJ1-5; tentatively, D is TRBD1 (5 bases). The CDR3 has 15 amino acids. Germline assignment: CDR1 MNHNS and CDR2 SASEGT. With 6 bases removed from V and 7 bases from J, the gap between germline ends came to 19 bases. The CDR3 DNA reads TGTGCCAGCAGGGAATATCAGGGTGGAGAACAGCCCCAGCATTTT. This encodes CASREYQGGEQPQHF.

The chain employs TRBV6-1 and TRBJ1-5; possible D gene TRBD1, 6 bases. V was shortened by 2 bases and J by 11 bases, with 7 bases between the two germline ends. Germline-derived CDR1 and CDR2 are MNHNS and SASEGT. This CDR3 has 11 residues. CDR3 coding DNA: TGTGCCAGCAGTGAATCAGGGGCCCAGCATTTT. Protein product: CASSESGAQHF.

The rearrangement joins TRBV27 to TRBJ2-1, with D perhaps TRBD2 (6 bases). The CDR3 length is 13 residues. Germline loops: CDR1 MNHEY, CDR2 SMNVEV (reference sequence). V dropped 3 bases and J dropped 6 bases, with 9 bases sitting between them. The CDR3 spells CASSLRRGNEQFF. Written as DNA, the CDR3 is TGTGCCAGCAGTTTGCGGAGGGGCAATGAGCAGTTCTTC.

The chain joins TRBV6-5 to TRBJ2-7, with D perhaps given as TRBD1 or TRBD2 (5 bases each). This CDR3 contains 13 residues. The ends were cut back, 7 bases at V and 2 bases at J, with 12 bases in the middle. Germline values: CDR1 MNHEY, CDR2 SVGAGI. The CDR3 is CASTLGVAYEQYF. The CDR3 nucleotides are TGTGCCAGCACCCTGGGGGTAGCCTACGAGCAGTACTTC.

CDR3 loop: CASKMTGTYGYTF. CDR3 nucleotides: TGTGCCAGCAAGATGACAGGAACTTATGGCTACACCTTC. This chain connects TRBV2 to TRBJ1-2; tentatively, D is TRBD1 (6 bases). Germline CDR1 and CDR2: SNHLY and FYNNEI. Deletions cut 7 bases from V and 5 bases from J, with 14 bases between. The length of the CDR3 is 13 residues.

This clone was observed a few times. Here the CDR3 reads CATGQLGSEAFF. The CDR3 region has the DNA TGTGCCACGGGGCAGTTGGGTTCTGAAGCTTTCTTT. The chain uses TRBV2 and TRBJ1-1; weak D call: TRBD1 (5 bases). Germline loops: CDR1 SNHLY, CDR2 FYNNEI. The length of the CDR3 is 12 residues. The V gene lost 10 bases and the J gene lost 6 bases, with 15 bases spanning the gap.

Only one count was recorded for this clone. The chain joins TRBV18 to TRBJ2-1; 8 bases fit TRBD1. Germline V gives CDR1 KGHSH, CDR2 LQKENI. V shed 6 bases, J shed 4 bases, and the junction held 17 bases outside the gene matches. This CDR3 region has 18 residues. The CDR3 DNA follows: TGTGCCAGCTCCAGGGGGCCGGGACTCCCCACCAGTTACAATGAGCAGTTCTTC. Its protein product is CASSRGPGLPTSYNEQFF.

This chain links TRBV7-3 with TRBJ2-5; TRBD2 matches at 8 bases. CDR1 and CDR2 (germline): SGHTA, FQGTGA. Trimming took 5 bases from V and 4 from J; bases not matched to a gene: 6. The CDR3 length is 14 residues. CDR3 sequence (DNA): TGTGCCAGCAGCCTAAATGCGGGAGGAGAGACCCAGTACTTC. This gives the protein CASSLNAGGETQYF. The whole variable domain, remainder taken from reference TRBV7-3 and TRBJ2-5, is GAGVSQTPSNKVTEKGKYVELRCDPISGHTALYWYRQSLGQGPEFLIYFQGTGAADDSGLPNDRFFAVRPEGSVSTLKIQRTERGDSAVYLCASSLNAGGETQYFGPGTRLLVL.